This TCR beta chain was observed in a study of T-cell reconstitution after alpha-beta-depleted transplantation in children. Unique molecular identifiers were used in preparing the TCRbeta library. TCRdb re-derived calls from the PCR reads in MiXCR, one entry per CDR3 protein. The table lists hundreds of thousands of distinct CDR3 sequences, over 25% of them singletons. Here the sequenced sample was PBMCs from the stem cell graft donor, taken from the stem cell graft. The sequence came from a human donor who donated a stem cell graft to a child with aplastic anemia.

CDR3 DNA: TGCAGTGCGGGGACTATTTACGAGCAGTACTTC. It specifies CSAGTIYEQYF. This chain connects TRBV20-1 to TRBJ2-7; 7 bases match TRBD2. Per germline, CDR1 DFQATT and CDR2 SNEGSKA (reference sequence). The CDR3 sequence is 11 residues long. V lost 6 bases and J lost 4; bases outside the gene matches: 3.